These 25 T cell receptor beta chains were all obtained from the same sample, sequenced in a study of T cells after yellow fever vaccination. In TCRdb, the 5' RACE reads were re-called with MiXCR into one record per CDR3 protein. Among 100,000 to 150,000 distinct CDR3 sequences listed, about 8.2% were seen once. The sequenced sample was CD8+ T cells sorted from PBMCs, obtained on the day of the yellow fever booster vaccination. These receptors all stem from a man aged 18 to 29 who received the YFV17D yellow fever vaccine.

V gene TRBV18 combines with J gene TRBJ1-6; tentative D call: TRBD1 (5 bases). Deletions cut 2 bases from V and 5 bases from J, with 19 bases between. The CDR3 consists of 18 residues. CDR1 and CDR2 from the germline V gene are KGHSH and LQKENI. CDR3 in amino acids: CASSPTPSRRENNSPLHF. As DNA, the CDR3 is TGTGCCAGCTCACCAACCCCTTCCCGCAGGGAGAATAATTCACCCCTCCACTTT.

This clonotype has only a few counts. For the CDR3, the DNA is TGTGCCAGCAGTGCCGGAGGCGGCTACACCTTC. Amino acid sequence: CASSAGGGYTF. The chain uses TRBV6-2 or TRBV6-3 and TRBJ1-2; D is undetermined. This CDR3 has 11 residues. Germline V gives CDR1 MNHEY, CDR2 SVGEGT. V was cut by 5 bases and J by 8 bases, with 9 bases left in between.

The chain combines TRBV29-1 with TRBJ2-3; a weak D match, TRBD1 (7 bases). CDR3 length equals 17 residues. Between the trimmed V and J ends, which lost 3 bases and 4 bases, there was a span of 23 bases. Germline CDR1 SQVTM, CDR2 ANQGSEA. CDR3 sequence: CSVDDLRDSGFADTQYF. CDR3 nucleotides: TGCAGCGTTGACGATCTCCGGGACAGCGGGTTCGCAGATACGCAGTATTTT.

This rearrangement joins TRBV11-2 to TRBJ1-1; 9 positions agree with TRBD1. J lost 3 bases, V lost 6 bases, and 11 bases had no gene match. This CDR3 has 16 residues. Looked up from germline, CDR1 is SGHAT and CDR2 is FQNNGV. The CDR3 nucleotides read TGTGCCAGCAGAACTACAGGGGGCTGGGTGGACACTGAAGCTTTCTTT. As protein: CASRTTGGWVDTEAFF.

This clonotype was recorded at least ten times. Here the CDR3 reads CASSPGTRSTDTQYF. DNA for the CDR3: TGTGCCAGCAGCCCCGGGACTAGGTCCACAGATACGCAGTATTTT. V gene TRBV11-2 combines with J gene TRBJ2-3, with 8 bases aligning to TRBD2. V lost 5 bases to trimming and J lost 2 bases; unmatched junction nucleotides: 6. The CDR3 has 15 residues. The germline V gene encodes CDR1 SGHAT and CDR2 FQNNGV. Full variable domain (outside the CDR3, taken from reference TRBV11-2 and TRBJ2-3): EAGVAQSPRYKIIEKRQSVAFWCNPISGHATLYWYQQILGQGPKLLIQFQNNGVVDDSQLPKDRFSAERLKGVDSTLKIQPAKLEDSAVYLCASSPGTRSTDTQYFGPGTRLTVL.

This clonotype occurred a few times. This chain connects TRBV10-3 to TRBJ2-5; 10 nucleotides line up with TRBD2. CDR3 length: 17 amino acids. Trimming took 2 bases from V and 0 from J; bases not matched to a gene: 6. The germline gives CDR1 ENHRY, CDR2 SYGVKD. CDR3 region: CAISEGVTSGYQETQYF. In nucleotides, the CDR3 is TGTGCCATCAGTGAGGGGGTGACTAGCGGGTACCAAGAGACCCAGTACTTC.

This clonotype has only a few counts. The chain employs TRBV4-3 and TRBJ2-7, with 7 nucleotides matching TRBD1. Trimming at V came to 2 bases and at J to 1 base, leaving 2 bases not matched to a gene. This CDR3 contains 14 residues. Germline V CDR1 and CDR2: LGHNA, YSLEER. The CDR3 region is CASSQSRGSYEQYF. The DNA for the CDR3 is TGCGCCAGCAGCCAATCCAGGGGGTCCTACGAGCAGTACTTC.

Only a few counts were recorded for this clonotype. The V gene is TRBV3-1, the J gene TRBJ2-3; no clear D. The CDR3 runs to 15 residues. With 0 bases removed from V and 1 base from J, the gap between germline ends came to 8 bases. Germline V gives CDR1 LGHDT, CDR2 YNNKEL (reference sequence). The CDR3 DNA is TGTGCCAGCAGCCAAGAAGGACGGGGCACAGATACGCAGTATTTT. It codes for CASSQEGRGTDTQYF.

This clonotype was observed a handful of times. The chain combines TRBV20-1 with TRBJ2-7; 11 bases line up with TRBD2. This CDR3 comprises 15 residues. Germline trimming cut 6 bases from V and 5 bases from J; bases unmatched to any gene: 12. Germline-derived CDR1 and CDR2 are DFQATT and SNEGSKA (reference sequence). DNA of the CDR3: TGCAGTGCACCGACTAGCGGGGTCACTCGGGACGAGCAGTACTTC. It yields the protein CSAPTSGVTRDEQYF.

This clonotype was found a few times. J is TRBJ1-4 and V is TRBV29-1, with 9 bases aligning to TRBD1. Trimming cost V 5 bases and J 8 bases; bases outside gene matches: 3. Germline V gives CDR1 SQVTM, CDR2 ANQGSEA. The CDR3 length is 12 residues. CDR3 loop: CSVRTGGEKLFF. The DNA of the CDR3 is TGCAGCGTTCGAACAGGGGGCGAAAAACTGTTTTTT. Supplemented by reference TRBV29-1 and TRBJ1-4, the full variable domain reads SAVISQKPSRDICQRGTSLTIQCQVDSQVTMMFWYRQQPGQSLTLIATANQGSEATYESGFVIDKFPISRPNLTFSTLTVSNMSPEDSSIYLCSVRTGGEKLFFGSGTQLSVL.

This clonotype was counted only a few times. The V and J genes are TRBV12-5 and TRBJ1-5; a possible D gene is TRBD1 (6 bases). V was clipped by 4 bases and J by 5 bases, with 12 bases between them. The CDR3 contains 14 residues. Per the germline V gene, CDR1 is LGHNT and CDR2 is FRNRAP. The CDR3 sequence: CASGWGLRDQPQHF. The CDR3 DNA sequence: TGTGCTAGTGGTTGGGGGCTGAGAGATCAGCCCCAGCATTTT.

This clonotype was counted between two and nine times. The chain couples TRBV4-1 to TRBJ2-7, with 8 positions matching TRBD1. The germline V gene has CDR1 MGHRA and CDR2 YSYEKL. The CDR3 is 18 residues long. V shed 3 bases, J shed 2 bases, and the junction held 15 bases outside the gene matches. This CDR3 reads CASSHTSYPGQATYEQYF. CDR3 DNA sequence: TGCGCCAGCAGCCACACTTCTTATCCGGGACAGGCCACCTACGAGCAGTACTTC.

The V and J genes are TRBV19 and TRBJ1-5, with a possible D match to TRBD1 (5 bases). The CDR3 consists of 14 residues. V lost 6 bases to trimming and J lost 3 bases, with 12 bases between them. Germline-derived CDR1 and CDR2 are LNHDA and SQIVND (reference sequence). CDR3 sequence reads: CASRRQGLNQPQHF. The CDR3 DNA follows: TGTGCCAGTAGGCGGCAGGGACTCAATCAGCCCCAGCATTTT.

The chain links TRBV19 to TRBJ1-5; TRBD1 is a possible D gene (6 bases). The V gene's germline CDR1 is LNHDA and CDR2 SQIVND (reference sequence). This CDR3 is built from 15 residues. V lost 3 bases and J lost 0, with 9 bases in between. This CDR3 reads CASSIRGSSNQPQHF. CDR3 DNA: TGTGCCAGTAGTATCAGGGGCAGTAGCAATCAGCCCCAGCATTTT. The entire variable domain, with the rest obtained from reference TRBV19 and TRBJ1-5, is as follows: DGGITQSPKYLFRKEGQNVTLSCEQNLNHDAMYWYRQDPGQGLRLIYYSQIVNDFQKGDIAEGYSVSREKKESFPLTVTSAQKNPTAFYLCASSIRGSSNQPQHFGDGTRLSIL.

This clonotype was counted between two and nine times. The chain links TRBV4-1 to TRBJ1-4, with D unclear. In germline, CDR1 is MGHRA, CDR2 YSYEKL. The CDR3 has 16 amino acids. V was clipped by 5 bases and J by 0 bases, with 13 bases between them. CDR3: CASSYQPKTTNEKLFF. The CDR3 DNA reads TGCGCCAGCAGCTACCAACCCAAGACAACTAATGAAAAACTGTTTTTT.

The rearrangement joins TRBV19 to TRBJ1-2; no clear D gene. The length of the CDR3 is 13 residues. Germline loops: CDR1 LNHDA, CDR2 SQIVND (reference sequence). Trimming left V 4 bases short and J 4 bases short, with 10 bases between. CDR3 sequence: CASSNRAGYGYTF. Written as DNA, the CDR3 is TGTGCCAGTAGTAATCGGGCTGGCTATGGCTACACCTTC. Looking up the rest from reference TRBV19 and TRBJ1-2 gives the full variable domain: DGGITQSPKYLFRKEGQNVTLSCEQNLNHDAMYWYRQDPGQGLRLIYYSQIVNDFQKGDIAEGYSVSREKKESFPLTVTSAQKNPTAFYLCASSNRAGYGYTFGSGTRLTVV.

This clonotype showed up many times. The chain is built from TRBV11-2 and TRBJ2-1; 7 nucleotides agree with TRBD2. The junction had 2 bases not matched to a gene; V was cut back by 2 bases and J by 4 bases. CDR3 length: 14 amino acids. CDR1 SGHAT and CDR2 FQNNGV come from the germline V gene. The CDR3 DNA reads as TGTGCCAGCAGCTTACCTAGCGGTTACAATGAGCAGTTCTTC. This codes for CASSLPSGYNEQFF.

This clonotype has a count of ten or more. The chain carries TRBV4-3 and TRBJ2-7; 10 bases map to TRBD2. Trimming cost V 1 base and J 0 bases; bases outside gene matches: 0. The germline CDR1 and CDR2 sequences are LGHNA and YSLEER. The CDR3 is 15 residues long. Here the CDR3 DNA reads TGCGCCAGCAGCCAAGTAGCGGGGGGCTCCTACGAGCAGTACTTC. Protein product: CASSQVAGGSYEQYF.

This chain joins TRBV5-5 and TRBJ1-5, with 9 positions matching TRBD1. J lost 4 bases, V lost 6 bases, and 8 bases had no gene match. Looked up from germline, CDR1 is SGHKS and CDR2 is YYEKEE (reference sequence). This CDR3 contains 15 residues. The CDR3 sequence: CASTATGTGNQPQHF. CDR3 DNA sequence: TGTGCCAGCACCGCGACAGGGACAGGGAATCAGCCCCAGCATTTT.

The rearrangement uses TRBV2 and TRBJ1-5; D is unresolved. This CDR3 region has 13 residues. V shed 3 bases and J shed 0 bases, with 3 bases lying between them. Germline V lookup: CDR1 SNHLY, CDR2 FYNNEI. CDR3 coding DNA: TGTGCCAGCAGTGATACTAGCAATCAGCCCCAGCATTTT. It specifies CASSDTSNQPQHF. Variable domain in full (rest from reference TRBV2 and TRBJ1-5): EPEVTQTPSHQVTQMGQEVILRCVPISNHLYFYWYRQILGQKVEFLVSFYNNEISEKSEIFDDQFSVERPDGSNFTLKIRSTKLEDSAMYFCASSDTSNQPQHFGDGTRLSIL.

The genes are TRBV7-3 and TRBJ2-1; tentatively, D is TRBD2 (5 bases). V lost 5 bases and J 5 bases, leaving 16 bases between the germline ends. From germline, CDR1 is SGHTA and CDR2 FQGTGA. The CDR3 consists of 15 residues. The CDR3 loop reads CASSLGLIGDNEQFF. The DNA of the CDR3 is TGTGCCAGCAGCCTAGGACTGATCGGGGACAATGAGCAGTTCTTC.

This CDR3 is CSARPMTKNIQYF. CDR3 coding DNA: TGCAGTGCTAGACCCATGACCAAAAACATTCAGTACTTC. V usage is TRBV20-1 and J usage is TRBJ2-4; D is uncertain. This CDR3 contains 13 residues. Trimming removed 2 bases from V and 2 bases from J, with 7 bases in between. Germline lookup yields CDR1 DFQATT and CDR2 SNEGSKA (reference sequence).

This chain uses TRBV5-1 with TRBJ1-3; D is possibly TRBD1 (6 bases). The CDR3 loop spans 16 amino acids. Trimming removed 5 bases at V and 4 bases at J, with 19 bases between. CDR1 is SGHRS and CDR2 is YFSETQ in the germline V gene. The CDR3 protein is CASSLGTFGFGNTIYF. The CDR3 DNA follows: TGCGCCAGCAGTCTCGGGACATTCGGGTTCGGAAACACCATATATTTT.

The J gene is TRBJ2-3, the V gene TRBV10-3, with a possible D match to TRBD2 (7 bases). Germline-derived CDR1 and CDR2 are ENHRY and SYGVKD. V was shortened by 3 bases and J by 5 bases, with 12 bases between the two germline ends. The length of the CDR3 is 14 residues. DNA for the CDR3: TGTGCCATCAGTGAAGGACAGCGGGGAGATACGCAGTATTTT. It yields the protein CAISEGQRGDTQYF.

In its sample, this clonotype was seen many times. V gene TRBV7-8 combines with J gene TRBJ2-4; possibly TRBD1 or TRBD2 for D (5 bases each). V was clipped by 5 bases and J by 0 bases, with 17 bases between them. CDR3 length: 17 residues. Germline assignment: CDR1 SGHVS and CDR2 FQNEAQ. The chain's CDR3 is CASSPWRTTRAKNIQYF. CDR3 bases: TGTGCCAGCAGCCCATGGAGGACAACGCGAGCCAAAAACATTCAGTACTTC.